Listed below are T cell receptor beta chains from one sample, sequenced in a study of blood T cell repertoires in COVID-19. Using immunoSEQ multiplex PCR, the repertoire was profiled, and TCRdb retains in-frame clones only, with some absent. The sample shows 97,000 or so clones, about 80% of them seen only once. The sample was peripheral blood. The source is a man aged 65-85 years with acute or convalescent COVID-19. Both conserved end residues are part of each CDR3. The D gene is left open where the match is weak. Clone sizes are given selectively: once, few, many, or a class where the clone is expanded.

j_call: TRBJ2-5; d_call: .; clone_size: .; v_call: TRBV5-1; cdr3_nt: TGCGCCAGCAGCCTTGGACAGATTTACCAAGAGACCCAGTACTTC; cdr3_aa: CASSLGQIYQETQYF
j_call: TRBJ1-5; d_call: .; clone_size: .; v_call: TRBV30; cdr3_nt: TGTGCCTGGAGCTCCGGGATATCCAATCAGCCCCAGCATTTT; cdr3_aa: CAWSSGISNQPQHF
j_call: TRBJ1-5; d_call: TRBD1; clone_size: .; v_call: TRBV7-9; cdr3_nt: TGTGCCAGCAGCCCTACAGGGGTAATCAATCAGCCCCAGCATTTT; cdr3_aa: CASSPTGVINQPQHF
j_call: TRBJ1-2; d_call: .; clone_size: once; v_call: TRBV4-2; cdr3_nt: TGTGCCAGCAGCCAAGACCTGGCCGTCGGCTACACCTTC; cdr3_aa: CASSQDLAVGYTF
j_call: TRBJ1-4; d_call: .; clone_size: .; v_call: TRBV7-8; cdr3_nt: TGTGCCAGCAGCTTAGGCACAGTTAATGAAAAACTGTTTTTT; cdr3_aa: CASSLGTVNEKLFF
j_call: TRBJ2-5; d_call: TRBD2; clone_size: .; v_call: TRBV5-1; cdr3_nt: TGCGCCAGCAGCCCCGGGGGGGACCAAGAGACCCAGTACTTC; cdr3_aa: CASSPGGDQETQYF
j_call: TRBJ2-5; d_call: .; clone_size: .; v_call: TRBV18; cdr3_nt: TGTGCCAGCTCACCACCGACACTCGCAGAGACCCAGTACTTC; cdr3_aa: CASSPPTLAETQYF
j_call: TRBJ2-7; d_call: TRBD2; clone_size: .; v_call: TRBV7-2; cdr3_nt: TGTGCCAGCAGCCCCCGAGCGGGAGCGGCGAAGGAGCAGTACTTC; cdr3_aa: CASSPRAGAAKEQYF
j_call: TRBJ1-2; d_call: .; clone_size: once; v_call: TRBV14; cdr3_nt: TGTGCCAGCAGTCCAAGTAACACCATTTATGGCTACACCTTC; cdr3_aa: CASSPSNTIYGYTF
j_call: TRBJ1-5; d_call: .; clone_size: once; v_call: TRBV18; cdr3_nt: TGTGCCAGCTCCTTCACCAGCACAGAAAGTCTGCATTTT; cdr3_aa: CASSFTSTESLHF
j_call: TRBJ2-7; d_call: .; clone_size: .; v_call: TRBV13; cdr3_nt: TGTGCCAGCAGCTTAGGACTAGCTAATCGGCAGTACTTC; cdr3_aa: CASSLGLANRQYF
j_call: TRBJ1-2; d_call: TRBD1; clone_size: .; v_call: TRBV6-5; cdr3_nt: TGTGCCAGCAGCCCGGGGACAGGGAACTATGGCTACACCTTC; cdr3_aa: CASSPGTGNYGYTF
j_call: TRBJ2-1; d_call: .; clone_size: .; v_call: TRBV21-1; cdr3_nt: TGTGCCAGCAGCCAGAGGGGGGGGGATGAGCAGTTCTTC; cdr3_aa: CASSQRGGDEQFF
j_call: TRBJ2-1; d_call: TRBD2; clone_size: .; v_call: TRBV18; cdr3_nt: TGTGCCAGCTCACCACTAGCGGGCTCCTACAATGAGCAGTTCTTC; cdr3_aa: CASSPLAGSYNEQFF
j_call: TRBJ1-3; d_call: .; clone_size: .; v_call: TRBV4-1; cdr3_nt: TGCGCCAGCAGCCCCGACAGACTCCCTGGAAACACCATATATTTT; cdr3_aa: CASSPDRLPGNTIYF
j_call: TRBJ1-2; d_call: .; clone_size: .; v_call: TRBV9; cdr3_nt: TGTGCCAGCAGCGTAGCCGGGTTTGGCTACACCTTC; cdr3_aa: CASSVAGFGYTF
j_call: TRBJ1-5; d_call: .; clone_size: .; v_call: TRBV3-1/TRBV3-2; cdr3_nt: TGTGCCAGCAGCCTTGGCGGGCCGCCCCAGCATTTT; cdr3_aa: CASSLGGPPQHF
j_call: TRBJ2-1; d_call: TRBD2; clone_size: once; v_call: TRBV10-1; cdr3_nt: TGCGCCAGCAGTGAGTCACTAGCGGGGGGTCCCGCCAATGAGCAGTTCTTC; cdr3_aa: CASSESLAGGPANEQFF
j_call: TRBJ2-3; d_call: .; clone_size: .; v_call: TRBV7-3; cdr3_nt: TGTGCCAGCAGCTTGACTGGAGATACGCAGTATTTT; cdr3_aa: CASSLTGDTQYF
j_call: TRBJ2-2; d_call: TRBD1; clone_size: .; v_call: TRBV5-4; cdr3_nt: TGTGCCAGCAGCACAGGACAGGGGATGAACACCGGGGAGCTGTTTTTT; cdr3_aa: CASSTGQGMNTGELFF
j_call: TRBJ2-3; d_call: .; clone_size: once; v_call: TRBV2; cdr3_nt: TGTGCCAGCAGTGTTTTACGGAGGGCAGATACGCAGTATTTT; cdr3_aa: CASSVLRRADTQYF
j_call: TRBJ1-5; d_call: .; clone_size: .; v_call: TRBV4-1; cdr3_nt: TGCGCCAGCAGCCAAGATCGGGGGGCCAATCAGCCCCAGCATTTT; cdr3_aa: CASSQDRGANQPQHF
j_call: TRBJ2-1; d_call: TRBD2; clone_size: once; v_call: TRBV19; cdr3_nt: TGTGCCAGTAGAGGACTAGCGGGAGAAGGCTCCTACAATGAGCAGTTCTTC; cdr3_aa: CASRGLAGEGSYNEQFF
j_call: TRBJ1-1; d_call: .; clone_size: .; v_call: TRBV11-1; cdr3_nt: TGTGCCAGCAGCAAGATCACAGGGTCCGTGAACACTGAAGCTTTCTTT; cdr3_aa: CASSKITGSVNTEAFF
j_call: TRBJ2-5; d_call: TRBD1; clone_size: once; v_call: TRBV2; cdr3_nt: TGTGCCAGCATTAAACAGGGGGCGGAGGAGACCCAGTACTTC; cdr3_aa: CASIKQGAEETQYF
j_call: TRBJ2-5; d_call: .; clone_size: .; v_call: TRBV5-4; cdr3_nt: TGTGCCAGCAGCTTGGGGTCTAGCAGTCAAGAGACCCAGTACTTC; cdr3_aa: CASSLGSSSQETQYF
j_call: TRBJ2-7; d_call: TRBD1; clone_size: .; v_call: TRBV7-9; cdr3_nt: TGTGCCAGCAGGTCTAACAGGGGCGACTCCTACGAGCAGTACTTC; cdr3_aa: CASRSNRGDSYEQYF
j_call: TRBJ2-3; d_call: TRBD1; clone_size: .; v_call: TRBV18; cdr3_nt: TGCGCCAGCTCACCACCCCTGGGACAGGGGATCGACACAGATACGCAGTATTTT; cdr3_aa: CASSPPLGQGIDTDTQYF
j_call: TRBJ1-2; d_call: TRBD1; clone_size: .; v_call: TRBV7-9; cdr3_nt: TGTGCCAGCAGCACCTCTGGACAGGGCCCCTATGGCTACACCTTC; cdr3_aa: CASSTSGQGPYGYTF
j_call: TRBJ1-5; d_call: TRBD1; clone_size: .; v_call: TRBV30; cdr3_nt: TGTGCCTGGGGGTTACAGGGGAATCAGCCCCAGCATTTT; cdr3_aa: CAWGLQGNQPQHF
j_call: TRBJ1-1; d_call: .; clone_size: .; v_call: TRBV5-4; cdr3_nt: TGTGCCAGCAGCTCCGGGACAAAGAATGAAGCTTTCTTT; cdr3_aa: CASSSGTKNEAFF
j_call: TRBJ2-5; d_call: TRBD1; clone_size: .; v_call: TRBV19; cdr3_nt: TGTGCCACCAACGGACAGGGGGCCGGGGAGACCCAGTACTTC; cdr3_aa: CATNGQGAGETQYF
j_call: TRBJ2-7; d_call: .; clone_size: .; v_call: TRBV3-1/TRBV3-2; cdr3_nt: TGTGCCAGCAGTCAACAGGGATTCGGCTACGAGCAGTACTTC; cdr3_aa: CASSQQGFGYEQYF
j_call: TRBJ1-6; d_call: .; clone_size: once; v_call: TRBV12-5; cdr3_nt: TGTGCTAGTGGTTCGGACAGCAATTCACCCCTCCACTTT; cdr3_aa: CASGSDSNSPLHF
j_call: TRBJ2-1; d_call: TRBD2; clone_size: .; v_call: TRBV19; cdr3_nt: TGTGCCAGTAGTATAGGACTAGCGGGAGACCGGGAGCAGTTCTTC; cdr3_aa: CASSIGLAGDREQFF
j_call: TRBJ2-1; d_call: TRBD2; clone_size: .; v_call: TRBV7-3; cdr3_nt: TGTGCCAGCAGCCCCTCGGGGGGTGAGCAGTTCTTC; cdr3_aa: CASSPSGGEQFF
j_call: TRBJ1-2; d_call: TRBD1; clone_size: .; v_call: TRBV19; cdr3_nt: TGTGCCAGTAGTATGACGACAGGGGGAATTGACGGCTACACCTTC; cdr3_aa: CASSMTTGGIDGYTF
j_call: TRBJ1-1; d_call: .; clone_size: few; v_call: TRBV19; cdr3_nt: TGTGCCAGTAGTATCCCCCCGGGGATTACTGAAGCTTTCTTT; cdr3_aa: CASSIPPGITEAFF
j_call: TRBJ2-3; d_call: TRBD1; clone_size: once; v_call: TRBV24-1; cdr3_nt: TGTGCCACCAGCGCTTTCCAGGGACAGGGGAGACCAGATACGCAGTATTTT; cdr3_aa: CATSAFQGQGRPDTQYF
j_call: TRBJ1-2; d_call: TRBD1; clone_size: .; v_call: TRBV10-3; cdr3_nt: TGTGCCAACGGACAGGGAACCTATGGCTACACCTTC; cdr3_aa: CANGQGTYGYTF
j_call: TRBJ1-5; d_call: .; clone_size: .; v_call: TRBV5-1; cdr3_nt: TGCGCCAGCAGCTTTTCAGGGGTACCCAATCAGCCCCAGCATTTT; cdr3_aa: CASSFSGVPNQPQHF
j_call: TRBJ1-1; d_call: TRBD1; clone_size: few; v_call: TRBV6-5; cdr3_nt: TGTGCCAGCAGTTACACCGACAGGGGCGCTGAAGCTTTCTTT; cdr3_aa: CASSYTDRGAEAFF
j_call: TRBJ1-1; d_call: .; clone_size: .; v_call: TRBV18; cdr3_nt: TGTGCCAGCTCAGAGCGGTGGTCGGAAACTGAAGCTTTCTTT; cdr3_aa: CASSERWSETEAFF
j_call: TRBJ2-3; d_call: .; clone_size: .; v_call: TRBV24-1; cdr3_nt: TGTGCCACCAGTGGTGGGGGCAGTGATACGCAGTATTTT; cdr3_aa: CATSGGGSDTQYF
j_call: TRBJ2-5; d_call: TRBD2; clone_size: .; v_call: TRBV11-3; cdr3_nt: TGTGCCAGCAGCCGCGGACTAGGGGAGACCCAGTACTTC; cdr3_aa: CASSRGLGETQYF
j_call: TRBJ1-5; d_call: TRBD1; clone_size: .; v_call: TRBV27; cdr3_nt: TGTGCCAGCAGTACGGACAGGGCGGGAAGCAATCAGCCCCAGCATTTT; cdr3_aa: CASSTDRAGSNQPQHF
j_call: TRBJ1-1; d_call: .; clone_size: .; v_call: TRBV28; cdr3_nt: TGTGCCAGCAGTTTCCCTGACAGAAACACTGAAGCTTTCTTT; cdr3_aa: CASSFPDRNTEAFF
j_call: TRBJ1-5; d_call: TRBD1; clone_size: .; v_call: TRBV4-3; cdr3_nt: TGCGCCAGCAGCCCTGGACAGGGTAGCAATCAGCCCCAGCATTTT; cdr3_aa: CASSPGQGSNQPQHF